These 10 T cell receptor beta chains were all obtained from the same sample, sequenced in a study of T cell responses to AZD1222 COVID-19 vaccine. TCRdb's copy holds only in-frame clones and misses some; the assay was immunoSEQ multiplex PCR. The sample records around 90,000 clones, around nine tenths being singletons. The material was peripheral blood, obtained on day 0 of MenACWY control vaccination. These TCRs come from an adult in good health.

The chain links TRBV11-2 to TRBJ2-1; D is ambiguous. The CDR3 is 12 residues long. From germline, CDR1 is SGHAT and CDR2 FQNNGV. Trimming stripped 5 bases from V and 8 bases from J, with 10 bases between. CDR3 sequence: CASSPTGYEQFF. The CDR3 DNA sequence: TGTGCCAGCAGCCCGACCGGGTATGAGCAGTTCTTC.

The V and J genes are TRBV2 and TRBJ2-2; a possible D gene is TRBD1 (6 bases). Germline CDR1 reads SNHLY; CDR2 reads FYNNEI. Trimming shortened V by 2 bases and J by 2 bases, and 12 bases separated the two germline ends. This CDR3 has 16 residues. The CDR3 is CASSELGARNTGELFF. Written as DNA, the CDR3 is TGTGCCAGCAGTGAACTGGGGGCGCGTAACACCGGGGAGCTGTTTTTT.

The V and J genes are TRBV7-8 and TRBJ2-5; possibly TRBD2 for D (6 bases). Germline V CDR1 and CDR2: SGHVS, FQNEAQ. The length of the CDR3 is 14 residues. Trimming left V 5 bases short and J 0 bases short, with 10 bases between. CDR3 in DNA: TGTGCCAGCAGCCGAGGGACTTACCAAGAGACCCAGTACTTC. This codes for CASSRGTYQETQYF.

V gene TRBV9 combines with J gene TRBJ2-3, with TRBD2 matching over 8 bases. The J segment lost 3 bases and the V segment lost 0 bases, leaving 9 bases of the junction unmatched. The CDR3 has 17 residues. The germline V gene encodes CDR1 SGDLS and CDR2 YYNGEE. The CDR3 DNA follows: TGTGCCAGCAGCGTAGGTCTGGCGGGAGGAGGGACAGATACGCAGTATTTT. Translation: CASSVGLAGGGTDTQYF.

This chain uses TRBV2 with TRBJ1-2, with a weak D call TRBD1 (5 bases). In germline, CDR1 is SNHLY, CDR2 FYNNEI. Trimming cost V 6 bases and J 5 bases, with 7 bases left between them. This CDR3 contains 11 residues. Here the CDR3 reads CASRQEYGYTF. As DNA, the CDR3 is TGTGCCAGCAGACAGGAGTATGGCTACACCTTC.

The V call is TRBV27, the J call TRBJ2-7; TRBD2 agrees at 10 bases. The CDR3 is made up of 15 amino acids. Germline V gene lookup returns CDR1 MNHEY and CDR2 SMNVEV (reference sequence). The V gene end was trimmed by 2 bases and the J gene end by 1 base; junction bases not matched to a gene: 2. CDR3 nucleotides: TGTGCCAGCAGTTTAAGGACTAGCGGTTCCTACGAGCAGTACTTC. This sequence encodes CASSLRTSGSYEQYF.

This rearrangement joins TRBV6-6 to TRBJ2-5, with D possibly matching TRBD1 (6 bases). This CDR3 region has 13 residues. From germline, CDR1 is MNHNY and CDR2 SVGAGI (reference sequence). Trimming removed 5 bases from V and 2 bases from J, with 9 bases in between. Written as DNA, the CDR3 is TGTGCCAGCAGTCGCGGACAGCAAGAGACCCAGTACTTC. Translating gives CASSRGQQETQYF.

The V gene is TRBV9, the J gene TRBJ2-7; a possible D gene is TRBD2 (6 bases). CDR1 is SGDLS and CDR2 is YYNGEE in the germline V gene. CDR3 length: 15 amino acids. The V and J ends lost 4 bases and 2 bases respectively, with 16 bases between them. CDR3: CASSPSGSSTYEQYF. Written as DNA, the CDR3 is TGTGCCAGCAGCCCCTCCGGGAGTAGTACCTACGAGCAGTACTTC.

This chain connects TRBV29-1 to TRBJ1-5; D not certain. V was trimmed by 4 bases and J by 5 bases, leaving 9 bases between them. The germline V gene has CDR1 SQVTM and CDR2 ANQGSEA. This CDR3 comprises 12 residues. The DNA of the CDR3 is TGCAGCGTTGGGGAATTATATCAGCCCCAGCATTTT. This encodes CSVGELYQPQHF.

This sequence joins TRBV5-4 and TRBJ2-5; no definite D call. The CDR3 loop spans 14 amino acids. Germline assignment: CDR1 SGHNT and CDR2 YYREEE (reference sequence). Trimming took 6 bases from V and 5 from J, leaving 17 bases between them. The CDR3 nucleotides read TGTGCCAGCACCGATAGGGTAGGCGCGGAGACCCAGTACTTC. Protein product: CASTDRVGAETQYF.